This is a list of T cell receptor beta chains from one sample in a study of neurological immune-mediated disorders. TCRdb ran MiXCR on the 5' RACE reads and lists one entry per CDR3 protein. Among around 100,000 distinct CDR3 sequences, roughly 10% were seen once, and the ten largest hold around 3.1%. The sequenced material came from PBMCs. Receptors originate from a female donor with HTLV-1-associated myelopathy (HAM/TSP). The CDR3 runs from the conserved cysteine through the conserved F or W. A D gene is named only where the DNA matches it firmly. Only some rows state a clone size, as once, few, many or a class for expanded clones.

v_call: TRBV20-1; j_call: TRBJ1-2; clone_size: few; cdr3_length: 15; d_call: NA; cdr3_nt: TGCAGTGCTAGAGATCATACAGGGCCAAACTATGGCTACACCTTC; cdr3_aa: CSARDHTGPNYGYTF
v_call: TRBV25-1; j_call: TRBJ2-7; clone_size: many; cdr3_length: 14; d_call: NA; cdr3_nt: TGTGCCAGCAGTCCCGGGGTGGACTCCTACGAGCAGTACTTC; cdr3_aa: CASSPGVDSYEQYF
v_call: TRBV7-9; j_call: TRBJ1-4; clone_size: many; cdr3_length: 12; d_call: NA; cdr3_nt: TGTGCCAGCAGCCCTCCGAGGGCCCACCTTCCATTC; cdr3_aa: CASSPPRAHLPF
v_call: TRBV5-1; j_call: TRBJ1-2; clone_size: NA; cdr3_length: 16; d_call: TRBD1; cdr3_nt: TGCGCCAGCAGCTTGGCCGGGACAGCGAGTGTGGATGGCTACACCTTC; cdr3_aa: CASSLAGTASVDGYTF
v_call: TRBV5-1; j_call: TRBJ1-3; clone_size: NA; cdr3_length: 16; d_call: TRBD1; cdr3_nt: TGCGCCAGCAGCTTGGAGCCAGGGGGCTCTGGAAACACCATATATTTT; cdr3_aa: CASSLEPGGSGNTIYF
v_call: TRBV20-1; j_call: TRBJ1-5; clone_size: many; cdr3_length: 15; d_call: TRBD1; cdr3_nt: TGCAGTGCTAGATCCCTGGACAGGGGGAATCAGCCCCAGCATTTT; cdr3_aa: CSARSLDRGNQPQHF
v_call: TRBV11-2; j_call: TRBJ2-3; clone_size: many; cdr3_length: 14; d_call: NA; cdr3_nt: TGTGCCAGCAGCTCATGGGGGCTGACAGATACGCAGTATTTT; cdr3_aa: CASSSWGLTDTQYF
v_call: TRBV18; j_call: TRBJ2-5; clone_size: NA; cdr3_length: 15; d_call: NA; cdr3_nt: TGTGCCAGCTCACCACCGTCGTTTCCGGGTTTGGCCCAGTACTTC; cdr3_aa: CASSPPSFPGLAQYF
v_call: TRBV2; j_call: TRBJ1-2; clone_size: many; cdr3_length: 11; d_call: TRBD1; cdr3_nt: TGTGCCAGCCGACAGGGCTATGGCTACACCTTC; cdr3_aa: CASRQGYGYTF
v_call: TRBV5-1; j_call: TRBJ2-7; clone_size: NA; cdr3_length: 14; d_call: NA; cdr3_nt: TGCGCCAGCGCCTGGGAGAATGGGGGTCGCGAGCAGTACTTC; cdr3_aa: CASAWENGGREQYF
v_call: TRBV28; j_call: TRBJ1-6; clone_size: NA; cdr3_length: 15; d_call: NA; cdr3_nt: TGTGCCAGCCGCCTATGGGACGGGGAGAATTCACCCCTCCACTTT; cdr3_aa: CASRLWDGENSPLHF
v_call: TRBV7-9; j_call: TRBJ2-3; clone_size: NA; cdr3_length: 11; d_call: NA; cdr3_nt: TGTGCCAGCGATATGGGAGATACGCAGTATTTT; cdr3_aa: CASDMGDTQYF
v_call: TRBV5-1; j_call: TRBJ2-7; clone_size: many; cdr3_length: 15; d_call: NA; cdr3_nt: TGCGCCAGCAGCTCCTTAACAGGGTCGGGGCGCGAGCAGTACTTC; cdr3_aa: CASSSLTGSGREQYF
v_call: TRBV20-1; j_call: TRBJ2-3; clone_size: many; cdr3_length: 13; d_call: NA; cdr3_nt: TGCAGTGCGGAGGACAAGACTGGAATCGGGCAGTATTTT; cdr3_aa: CSAEDKTGIGQYF
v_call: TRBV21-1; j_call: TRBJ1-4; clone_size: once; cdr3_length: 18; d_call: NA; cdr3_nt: TGTGCCAGCAGCAAAGGGCCCCTCTATACGGGGGTTGATGAAAAACTGTTTTTT; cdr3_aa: CASSKGPLYTGVDEKLFF
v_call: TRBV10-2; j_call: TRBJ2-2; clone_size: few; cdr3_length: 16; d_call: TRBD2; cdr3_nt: TGCGCCAGCAGAGGGCCGGGACTAGCCAACACCGGGGAGCTGTTTTTT; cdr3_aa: CASRGPGLANTGELFF
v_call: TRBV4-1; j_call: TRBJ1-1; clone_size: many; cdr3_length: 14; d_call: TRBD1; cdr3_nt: TGCGCCAGCAGCCAAGAGACAGGGGGTTCTGAAGCTTTCTTT; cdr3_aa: CASSQETGGSEAFF